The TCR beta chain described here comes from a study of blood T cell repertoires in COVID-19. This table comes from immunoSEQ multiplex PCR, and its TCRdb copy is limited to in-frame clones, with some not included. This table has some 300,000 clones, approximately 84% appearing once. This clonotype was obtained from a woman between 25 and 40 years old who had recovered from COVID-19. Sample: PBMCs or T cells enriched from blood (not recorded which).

The CDR3 loop is CASSFGDRGRNGYTF. CDR3 sequence (DNA): TGTGCCAGCAGTTTTGGAGACAGGGGGCGGAATGGCTACACCTTC. This chain connects TRBV28 to TRBJ1-2; TRBD1 matches at 10 bases. The CDR3 is made up of 15 amino acids. CDR1 is MDHEN and CDR2 is SYDVKM in the germline V gene. J gave up 6 bases and V 3 bases, and 7 bases lay outside the gene matches.